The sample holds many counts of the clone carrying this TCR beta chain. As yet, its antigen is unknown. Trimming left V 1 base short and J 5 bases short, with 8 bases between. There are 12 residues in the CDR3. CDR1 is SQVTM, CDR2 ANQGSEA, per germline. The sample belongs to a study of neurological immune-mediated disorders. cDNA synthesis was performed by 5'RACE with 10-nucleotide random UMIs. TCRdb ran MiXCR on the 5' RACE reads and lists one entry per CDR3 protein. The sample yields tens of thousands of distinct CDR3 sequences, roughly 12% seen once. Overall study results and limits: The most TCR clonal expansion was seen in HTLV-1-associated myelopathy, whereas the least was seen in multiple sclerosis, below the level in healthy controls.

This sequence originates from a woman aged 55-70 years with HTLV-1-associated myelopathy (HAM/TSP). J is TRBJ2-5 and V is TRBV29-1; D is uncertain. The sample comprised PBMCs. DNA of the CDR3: TGCAGCGTTGAAGCCGAGACGGAGACCCAGTACTTC. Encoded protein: CSVEAETETQYF.